These 3 T cell receptor beta chains share one sample of origin, sequenced in a study of T cell repertoires and HLA-DP antigens listed by TCRdb under 2018. For these TCRs, the target antigens are not known. To prepare the library, the immunoSEQ multiplex PCR assay was applied. Drawn from immuneACCESS, this table holds only the in-frame rearrangements with V and J called that TCRdb kept. Clones are partly lost; checked studies trace under half to an unresolved V gene and leave the rest unexplained. A total of approximately 89,000 clones appear in this sample, approximately 86% of them only once. Around 1.7% of the sample comes from the top ten. Material for sequencing was CD4+ T cells from PBMCs. The source of these receptors is a man aged 50 to 60 in good health and CMV-seronegative.

The V call is TRBV7-2, the J call TRBJ2-5; TRBD1 matches 9 bases. This CDR3 spans 15 amino acids. Germline loops: CDR1 SGHTA, CDR2 FQGNSA. The V and J ends lost 1 base and 7 bases, in that order; junction bases with no gene match: 7. CDR3: CASSLGTRQGVTQYF. Here the CDR3 DNA reads TGTGCCAGCAGCTTAGGGACTCGACAGGGGGTGACCCAGTACTTC.

This clone came up once. The junction departs from the called germline gene at one end, perhaps through a read error. J is TRBJ2-1 and V is TRBV7-7; 8 nucleotides match TRBD2. The CDR3 is 15 amino acids. The germline gives CDR1 SSHAT, CDR2 FNYEAQ (reference sequence). The CDR3 DNA reads TGTGCTAGCAGCTTCGGGAGGGTCTCCTACAATGAGCAGTTCTTC. Residues: CASSFGRVSYNEQFF.

The genes are TRBV10-3 and TRBJ2-1, with 12 bases fitting TRBD2. Germline-derived CDR1 and CDR2 are ENHRY and SYGVKD. The CDR3 has 17 residues. The ends lost 1 base at V and 7 bases at J; junction bases unmatched: 8. CDR3 nucleotides: TGTGCCATCAGTGAGTTGACTAGCGGGAGCGGGTCTAATGAGCAGTTCTTC. This sequence encodes CAISELTSGSGSNEQFF.